This T cell receptor beta chain was profiled in a study of vaccination and CD4 T cells after COVID-19 (dated by TCRdb to the early 2020s). Concerning the study at large: Convalescent patients had a positive SARS-CoV-2 result on nasal swab PCR, and of these patients, several had mild disease and one had severe disease. Six males and four females were included in the convalescent cohort, with two Hispanic individuals, seven Caucasians, two Asians and one multiracial person represented. Participants got two doses of the Pfizer-BioNTech BNT162b2 vaccine (n=8) or two doses of the Moderna mRNA-1273 vaccine (n=2). Post-COVID blood samples from convalescent patients were collected a median of around 100 days after diagnosis, with a range of about 35 to 161 days. Post-vaccine blood samples were taken a median of 72 days after the second vaccine dose, with a range of roughly 13 to 250 days. Overlapping spike peptide pools from SARS-CoV-2 and from the common cold coronaviruses HCoV-NL63, HCoV-OC43 and HCoV-229E were used as culture stimuli. As controls, cultures received a CEFX viral epitope pool (the positive control), an HIV-1 Nef peptide pool (the negative control), or no peptide at all. In under twelve COVID-19 convalescent patients and a few infection-naive healthy vaccine recipients, researchers compared the spike-specific CD4+ TCR repertoire from before mRNA vaccination with the repertoire from after. The research as a whole found: Among convalescent patients, a median about 90% of the SARS-CoV-2-reactive clones seen after vaccination appeared only after vaccination, which suggests priming specific to the vaccine. Although the median number of SARS-CoV-2-reactive clonotypes went up from around 20 after infection to more than 30 after vaccination, the increase was not significant. Of the vaccine-specific clones in convalescent patients, 304 of 307, or nearly all, reacted only to SARS-CoV-2 spike and did not cross-react with common cold coronaviruses. The number of convalescent patients in the study was relatively small, and the study did not examine early timepoints following natural infection.

The cysteine opens and the phenylalanine closes a CDR3 of 15 amino acids. Only the CDR3 part of the read is kept: 45 bases, read in frame from the first base. CDR1 and CDR2, per the germline V gene, are SGHVS and FQNEAQ. V drops 4 bases and J drops 3 bases, leaving 15 bases in between. Library preparation used PCR. DNA from cultured CD4+ T cells was subjected to TCR sequencing with the Oncomine TCR Beta short-read assay at the Johns Hopkins FTIC core. The QIAamp micro DNA kit was used to extract genomic DNA from the cultured CD4+ T cells. The Oncomine TCR Beta libraries from cultured CD4+ T cells were pooled using unique dual indexes and then sequenced on an Illumina iSeq 100. The study's processing was this. Non-productive sequences were filtered out, and CDR3s that did not start with C, did not end with F or W, or were shorter than 7 amino acids were discarded. Antigen-specific clonotypes were identified using the MANAFEST web application through comparison of peptide-stimulated wells with reference and other culture wells. To be called positive, a clone needed an FDR below 0.05, an odds ratio above 5, and a productive frequency above 0.1% in at least two of three replicate wells. A clonotype was classed as cross-reactive if the clonotype showed significant expansion both in SARS-CoV-2 spike wells and in at least one common cold coronavirus spike condition. Similarity between CDR3 sequences was evaluated in R version 3.6.1 using Levenshtein distances (stringdist) and unrooted phylogenetic trees (ape). TCRdb trimmed public reads at Q25 via fastp, called clones via MiXCR and kept in-frame beta chains. Every entry covers one CDR3 protein and lists the most common genes and DNA from its rows. In this record, the V and J calls reflect TCRdb's handling and not the investigators' own analysis. The sample profile shows thousands of distinct CDR3 sequences; less than 60% of them were found once. Clones ranked in the top ten supply over 40% of the sample.

The treatment or condition label here, explained by the study, means: roughly 11-day PBMC culture with coronavirus spike peptide pools or control peptides (ViraFEST assay). The ViraFEST assay, used in the study, expanded antigen-specific T cells with peptide pools and then identified the expanded clonotypes through TCR sequencing. Positive SARS-CoV-2 PCR tests in the convalescent patients dated from March to December 2020, before Alpha, Beta and Delta variants emerged in the United States. PBMCs were cultured at 1.5 million to 2.5 million per well in IMDM supplemented with 5% human AB serum and 10 IU/ml IL-2, with roughly 10 ug/ml peptide pools added. On days 3 and 7, half of the culture medium was replaced with fresh IL-2-containing medium. After 10 days of culture, CD4+ T cells were isolated by negative selection using the EasySep CD4+ T cell isolation kit. Ficoll-Paque Plus gradient centrifugation was used to isolate PBMCs from whole blood, and the isolated PBMCs were then either used fresh or cryopreserved at -140C. In general, triplicate wells were set up for every culture condition.

This clonotype was recorded a few times. No antigen is known for it. No base quality values were provided; no much bigger clone lies one nucleotide off. The chain is assembled from TRBV7-8 and TRBJ1-2; the D gene lacks a confident call. This TCR was recovered from a human donor who had recovered from COVID-19. Sequenced: CD4+ T cells from blood, cultured in vitro. The CDR3 corresponds to CASSSSYKADYGYTF. The sequenced DNA is TGTGCCAGCAGCTCCTCTTACAAGGCAGACTATGGCTACACCTTC.